This T cell receptor (beta chain) appears in the sequencing data of a study of T cells after yellow fever vaccination. For the study at large: Tscm, CM, EM and EMRA memory subsets were sorted by CD3, CD45RA, CCR7 and CD95.

Each CDR3 protein gets one entry after TCRdb re-called the 5' RACE reads with MiXCR. The table lists 4,000 to 5,000 distinct CDR3 sequences, around 7.8% of them singletons. V was clipped by 0 bases and J by 7 bases; unmatched bases: 7. The V gene's germline CDR1 is MNHEY and CDR2 SVGAGI. The CDR3 has 16 amino acids. This clonotype was observed many times. The V call is TRBV6-5, the J call TRBJ2-1, with 9 bases that match TRBD2. The clonotype comes from a man younger than 30 who received the YFV17D yellow fever vaccine. Sequenced material: PBMCs, either bulk or a sorted T-cell subset (CD4+, CD8+, memory, or dextramer-sorted; not recorded which), taken 45 days after the first yellow fever vaccination. In DNA, the CDR3 is TGTGCCAGCAGTTACTCCGCGGGGGGGCCCGCAAATGAGCAGTTCTTC. Translated, it gives CASSYSAGGPANEQFF.